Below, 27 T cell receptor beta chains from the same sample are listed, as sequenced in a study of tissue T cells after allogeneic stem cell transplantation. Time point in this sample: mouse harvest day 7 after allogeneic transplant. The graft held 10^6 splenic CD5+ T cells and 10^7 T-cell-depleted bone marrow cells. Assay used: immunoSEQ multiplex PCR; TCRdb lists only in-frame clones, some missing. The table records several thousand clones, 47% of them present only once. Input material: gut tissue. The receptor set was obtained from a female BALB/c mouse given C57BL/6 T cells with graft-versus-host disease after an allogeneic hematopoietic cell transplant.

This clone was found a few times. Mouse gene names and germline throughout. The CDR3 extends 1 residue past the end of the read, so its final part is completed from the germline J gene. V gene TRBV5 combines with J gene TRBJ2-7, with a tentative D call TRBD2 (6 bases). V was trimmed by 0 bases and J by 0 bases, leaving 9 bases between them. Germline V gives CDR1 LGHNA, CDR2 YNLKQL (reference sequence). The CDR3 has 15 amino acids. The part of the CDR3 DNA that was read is TGTGCCAGCAGCCAAGATCGGGGGGTCTCCTATGAACAGTAC. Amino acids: CASSQDRGVSYEQY. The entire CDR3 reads CASSQDRGVSYEQYF.

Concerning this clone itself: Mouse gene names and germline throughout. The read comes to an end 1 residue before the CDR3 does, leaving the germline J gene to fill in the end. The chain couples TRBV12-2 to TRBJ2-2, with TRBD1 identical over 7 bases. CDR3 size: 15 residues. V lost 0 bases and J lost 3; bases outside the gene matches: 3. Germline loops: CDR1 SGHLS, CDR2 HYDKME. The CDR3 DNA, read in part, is TGTGCCAGCTCTCTCGACAGGGAGGACACCGGGCAGCTCTAC. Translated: CASSLDREDTGQLY. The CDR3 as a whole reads CASSLDREDTGQLYF.

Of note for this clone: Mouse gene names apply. The CDR3 DNA, read in part, is TGTGCCAGCAGCCAAGACGGGGGGGGCGCAGAAACGCTGTAT. Its translation: CASSQDGGGAETLY. The full CDR3 is CASSQDGGGAETLYF. The chain combines TRBV2 with TRBJ2-3, with 8 nucleotides matching TRBD2. The sequence runs out 1 residue before the end of the CDR3; the remainder is reconstructed from the germline J gene. Germline assignment: CDR1 LGHNA and CDR2 YSYQKL. The CDR3 extends over 15 amino acids. Trimming took 0 bases from V and 3 from J; bases not matched to a gene: 2.

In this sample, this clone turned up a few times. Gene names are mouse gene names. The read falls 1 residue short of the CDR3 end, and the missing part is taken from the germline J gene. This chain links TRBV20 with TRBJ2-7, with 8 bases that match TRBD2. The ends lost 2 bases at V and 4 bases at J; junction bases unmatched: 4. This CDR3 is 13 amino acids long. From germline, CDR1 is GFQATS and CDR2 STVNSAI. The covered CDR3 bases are TGTGGTGCTAGGCCTGGGGGGCTGTATGAACAGTAC. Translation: CGARPGGLYEQY. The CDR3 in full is CGARPGGLYEQYF.

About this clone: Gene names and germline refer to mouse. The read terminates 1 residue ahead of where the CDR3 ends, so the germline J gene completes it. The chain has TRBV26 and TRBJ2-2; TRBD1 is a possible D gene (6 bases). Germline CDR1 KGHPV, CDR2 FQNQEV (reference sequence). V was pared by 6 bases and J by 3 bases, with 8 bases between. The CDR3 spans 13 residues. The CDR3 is CASSPGDTGQLYF. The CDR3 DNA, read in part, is TGTGCCAGCAGCCCAGGGGACACCGGGCAGCTCTAC.

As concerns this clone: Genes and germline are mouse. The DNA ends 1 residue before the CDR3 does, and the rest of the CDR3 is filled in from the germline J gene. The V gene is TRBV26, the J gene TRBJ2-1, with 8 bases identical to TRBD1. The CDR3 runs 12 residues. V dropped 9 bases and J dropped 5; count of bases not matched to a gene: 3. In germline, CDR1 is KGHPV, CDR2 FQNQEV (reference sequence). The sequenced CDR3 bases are TGTGCCAGTGACAGGGGCGATGCTGAGCAGTTC. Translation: CASDRGDAEQF. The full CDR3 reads CASDRGDAEQFF.

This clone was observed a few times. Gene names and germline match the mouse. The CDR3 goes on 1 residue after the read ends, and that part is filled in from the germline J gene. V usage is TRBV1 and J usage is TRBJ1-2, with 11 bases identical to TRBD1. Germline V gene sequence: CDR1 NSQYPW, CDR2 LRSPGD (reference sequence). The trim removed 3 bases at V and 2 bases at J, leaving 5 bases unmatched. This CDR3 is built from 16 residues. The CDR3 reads CTCSARDRGANSDYTF. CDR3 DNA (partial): TGCACCTGCAGTGCCCGGGACAGGGGGGCTAACTCCGACTACACC.

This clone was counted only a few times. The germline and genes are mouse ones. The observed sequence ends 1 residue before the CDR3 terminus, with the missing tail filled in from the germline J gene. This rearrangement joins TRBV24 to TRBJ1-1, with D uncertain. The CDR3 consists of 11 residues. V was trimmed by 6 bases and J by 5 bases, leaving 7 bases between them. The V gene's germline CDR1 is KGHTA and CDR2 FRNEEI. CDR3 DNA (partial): TGTGCCAGCAGCACCGGGACAGAAGTCTTC. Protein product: CASSTGTEVF. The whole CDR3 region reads CASSTGTEVFF.

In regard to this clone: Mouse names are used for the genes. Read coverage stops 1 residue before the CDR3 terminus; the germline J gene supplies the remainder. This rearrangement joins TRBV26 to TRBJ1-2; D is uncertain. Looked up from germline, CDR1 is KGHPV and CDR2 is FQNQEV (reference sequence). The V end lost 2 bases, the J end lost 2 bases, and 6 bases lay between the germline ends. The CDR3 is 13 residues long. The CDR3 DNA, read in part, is TGTGCCAGCAGTCTGCTGGGGAACTCCGACTACACC. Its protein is CASSLLGNSDYT. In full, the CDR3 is CASSLLGNSDYTF.

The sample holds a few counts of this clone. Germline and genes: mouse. The CDR3 spells CASSPGTGGARAETLYF. CDR3 DNA, as far as it was read: TGTGCCAGCAGTCCCGGGACTGGGGGGGCGCGTGCAGAAACGCTGTAT. The chain links TRBV26 to TRBJ2-3, with 14 bases lining up with TRBD2. The CDR3 extends 1 residue past the end of the read, so its final part is completed from the germline J gene. Looked up from germline, CDR1 is KGHPV and CDR2 is FQNQEV (reference sequence). Losses at the gene ends were 4 bases for V and 1 base for J; bases not matched to a gene: 4. CDR3 length: 17 amino acids.

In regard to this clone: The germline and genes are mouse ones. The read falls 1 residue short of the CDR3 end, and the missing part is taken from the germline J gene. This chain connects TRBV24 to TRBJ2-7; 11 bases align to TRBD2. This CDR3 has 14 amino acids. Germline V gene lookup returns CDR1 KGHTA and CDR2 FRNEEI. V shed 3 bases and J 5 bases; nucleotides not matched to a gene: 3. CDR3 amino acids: CASSLPGLGDEQYF. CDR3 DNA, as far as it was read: TGTGCCAGCAGTCTCCCGGGACTGGGGGATGAACAGTAC.

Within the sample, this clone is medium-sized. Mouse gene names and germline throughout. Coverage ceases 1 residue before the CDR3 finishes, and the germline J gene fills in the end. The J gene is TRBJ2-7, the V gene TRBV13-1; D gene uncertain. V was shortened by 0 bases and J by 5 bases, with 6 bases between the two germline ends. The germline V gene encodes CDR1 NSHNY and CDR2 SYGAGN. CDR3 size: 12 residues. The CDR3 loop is CASSDGGDEQYF. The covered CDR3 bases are TGTGCCAGCAGTGATGGGGGTGATGAACAGTAC.

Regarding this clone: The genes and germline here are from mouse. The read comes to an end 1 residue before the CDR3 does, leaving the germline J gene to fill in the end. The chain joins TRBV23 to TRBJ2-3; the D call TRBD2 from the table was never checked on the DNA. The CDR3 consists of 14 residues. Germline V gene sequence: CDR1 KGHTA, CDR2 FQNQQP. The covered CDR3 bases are TGCTCCAGCAGTCCGACTGGGGGGGGAGAAACGCTGTAT. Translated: CSSSPTGGGETLY. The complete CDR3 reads CSSSPTGGGETLYF. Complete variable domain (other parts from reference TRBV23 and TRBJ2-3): DAAVTQKPRYLIKMKGQEAEMKCIPEKGHTAVFWYQQKQSKELKFLIYFQNQQPLDQIDMVKERFSAVCPSSSLCSLGIRTCEAEDSALYLCSSSPTGGGETLYFGSGTRLTVL.

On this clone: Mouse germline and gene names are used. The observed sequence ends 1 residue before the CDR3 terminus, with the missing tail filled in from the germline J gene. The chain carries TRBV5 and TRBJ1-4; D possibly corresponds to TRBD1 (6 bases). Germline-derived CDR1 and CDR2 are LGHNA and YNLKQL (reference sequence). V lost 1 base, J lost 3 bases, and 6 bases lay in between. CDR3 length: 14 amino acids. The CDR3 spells CASSQGTANERLFF. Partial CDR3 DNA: TGTGCCAGCAGCCAAGGGACAGCCAACGAAAGATTATTT.

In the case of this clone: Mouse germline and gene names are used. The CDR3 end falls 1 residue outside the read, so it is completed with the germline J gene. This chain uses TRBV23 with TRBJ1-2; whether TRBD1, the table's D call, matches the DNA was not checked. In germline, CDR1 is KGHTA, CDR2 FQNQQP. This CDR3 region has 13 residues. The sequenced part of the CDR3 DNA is TGCTCCAGCAGTCAACAAGCAAACTCCGACTACACC. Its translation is CSSSQQANSDYT. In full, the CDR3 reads CSSSQQANSDYTF.

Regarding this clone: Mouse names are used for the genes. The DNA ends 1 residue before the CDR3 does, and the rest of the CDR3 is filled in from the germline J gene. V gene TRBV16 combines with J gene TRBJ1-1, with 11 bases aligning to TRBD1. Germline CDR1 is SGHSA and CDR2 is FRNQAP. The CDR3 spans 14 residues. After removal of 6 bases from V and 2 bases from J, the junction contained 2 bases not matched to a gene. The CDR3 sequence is CASSRTGGNTEVFF. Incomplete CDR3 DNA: TGTGCAAGCAGTCGGACAGGGGGCAACACAGAAGTCTTC.

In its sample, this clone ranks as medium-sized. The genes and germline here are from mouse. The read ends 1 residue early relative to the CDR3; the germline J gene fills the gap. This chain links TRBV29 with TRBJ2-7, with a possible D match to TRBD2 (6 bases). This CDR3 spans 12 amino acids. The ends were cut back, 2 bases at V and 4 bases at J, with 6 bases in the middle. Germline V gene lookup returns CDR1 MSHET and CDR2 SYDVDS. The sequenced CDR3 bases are TGTGCTAGCAGTTTAGGGACTTATGAACAGTAC. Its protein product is CASSLGTYEQY. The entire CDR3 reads CASSLGTYEQYF.

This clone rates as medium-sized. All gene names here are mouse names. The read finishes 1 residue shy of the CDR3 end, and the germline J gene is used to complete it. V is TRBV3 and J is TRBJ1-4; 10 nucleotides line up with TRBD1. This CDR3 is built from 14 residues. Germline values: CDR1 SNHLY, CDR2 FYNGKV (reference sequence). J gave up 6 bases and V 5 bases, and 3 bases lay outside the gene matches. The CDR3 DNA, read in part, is TGTGCCAGCAGCCCCGGGACAGGGGACGAAAGATTATTT. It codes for CASSPGTGDERLF. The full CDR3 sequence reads CASSPGTGDERLFF.

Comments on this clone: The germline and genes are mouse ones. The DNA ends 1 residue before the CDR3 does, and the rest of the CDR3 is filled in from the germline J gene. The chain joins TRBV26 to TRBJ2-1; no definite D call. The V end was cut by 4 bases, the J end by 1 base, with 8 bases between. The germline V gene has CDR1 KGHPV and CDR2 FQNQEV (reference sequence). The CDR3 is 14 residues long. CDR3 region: CASSRAGNYAEQFF. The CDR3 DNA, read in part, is TGTGCCAGCAGTCGAGCGGGGAACTATGCTGAGCAGTTC. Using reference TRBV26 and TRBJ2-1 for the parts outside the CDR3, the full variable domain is NSKVIQTPRYLVKGQGQKAKMRCIPEKGHPVVFWYQQNKNNEFKFLINFQNQEVLQQIDMTEKRFSAECPSNSPCSLEIQSSEAGDSALYLCASSRAGNYAEQFFGPGTRLTVL.

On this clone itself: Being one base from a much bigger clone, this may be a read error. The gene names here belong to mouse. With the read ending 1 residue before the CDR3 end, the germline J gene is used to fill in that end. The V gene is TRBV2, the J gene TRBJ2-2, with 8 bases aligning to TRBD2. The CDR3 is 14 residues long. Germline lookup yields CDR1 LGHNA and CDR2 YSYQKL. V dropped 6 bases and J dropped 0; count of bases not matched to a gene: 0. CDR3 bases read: TGTGCCAGCAGACTGGGGGCAAACACCGGGCAGCTCTAC. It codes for CASRLGANTGQLY. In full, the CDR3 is CASRLGANTGQLYF.

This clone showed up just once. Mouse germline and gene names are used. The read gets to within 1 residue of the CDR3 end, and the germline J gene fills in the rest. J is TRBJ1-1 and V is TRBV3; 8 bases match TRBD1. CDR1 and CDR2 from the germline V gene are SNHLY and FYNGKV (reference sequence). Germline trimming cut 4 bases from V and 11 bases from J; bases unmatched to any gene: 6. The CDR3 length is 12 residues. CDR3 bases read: TGTGCCAGCAGCTCCGACAGGGGCGGGGTCTTC. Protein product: CASSSDRGGVF. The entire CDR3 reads CASSSDRGGVFF. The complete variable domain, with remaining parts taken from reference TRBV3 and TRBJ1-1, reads GPKVLQIPSHQIIDMGQMVTLNCDPVSNHLYFYWYKQILGQQMEFLVNFYNGKVMEKSKLFKDQFSVERPDGSYFTLKIQPTALEDSAVYFCASSSDRGGVFFGKGTRLTVV.

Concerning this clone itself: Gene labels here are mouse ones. This CDR3 is CASSSGAASDYTF. CDR3 DNA, as far as it was read: TGTGCCAGCAGTTCAGGGGCTGCCTCCGACTACACC. This sequence joins TRBV3 and TRBJ1-2; maybe TRBD1 (6 bases). The observed sequence ends 1 residue before the CDR3 terminus, with the missing tail filled in from the germline J gene. The germline gives CDR1 SNHLY, CDR2 FYNGKV (reference sequence). Trimming shortened V by 6 bases and J by 4 bases, and 12 bases separated the two germline ends. There are 13 residues in the CDR3.

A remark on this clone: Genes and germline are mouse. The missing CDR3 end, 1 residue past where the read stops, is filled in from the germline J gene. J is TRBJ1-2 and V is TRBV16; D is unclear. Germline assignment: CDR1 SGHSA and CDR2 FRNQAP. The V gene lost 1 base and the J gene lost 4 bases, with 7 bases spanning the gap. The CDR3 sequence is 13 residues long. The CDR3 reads CASSLVRGSDYTF. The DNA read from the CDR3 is TGTGCAAGCAGCTTAGTTCGGGGCTCCGACTACACC.

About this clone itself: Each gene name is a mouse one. The CDR3 region is CASSLSWSQNTLYF. The part of the CDR3 DNA that was read is TGTGCCAGCAGTCTGTCTTGGAGTCAAAACACCTTGTAC. This chain links TRBV26 with TRBJ2-4; D gene unclear. The read ends 1 residue early relative to the CDR3; the germline J gene fills the gap. CDR3 length: 14 residues. Trimming took off 0 bases at V and 0 bases at J, with 4 bases between the two ends. CDR1 and CDR2 from the germline V gene are KGHPV and FQNQEV (reference sequence).

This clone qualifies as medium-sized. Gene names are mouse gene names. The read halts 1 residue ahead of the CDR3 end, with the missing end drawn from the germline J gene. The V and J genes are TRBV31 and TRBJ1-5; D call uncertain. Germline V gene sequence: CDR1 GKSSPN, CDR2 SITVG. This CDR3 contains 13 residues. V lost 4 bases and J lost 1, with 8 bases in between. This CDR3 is CAWTVGNNQAPLF. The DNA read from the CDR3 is TGTGCCTGGACGGTCGGAAACAACCAGGCTCCGCTT.

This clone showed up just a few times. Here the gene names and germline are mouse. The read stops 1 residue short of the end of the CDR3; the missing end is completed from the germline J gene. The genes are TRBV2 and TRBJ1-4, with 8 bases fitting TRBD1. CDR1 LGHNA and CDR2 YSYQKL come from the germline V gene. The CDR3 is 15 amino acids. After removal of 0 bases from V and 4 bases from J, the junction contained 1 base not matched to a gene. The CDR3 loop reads CASSQEGQGNERLFF. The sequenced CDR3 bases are TGTGCCAGCAGCCAAGAAGGACAGGGCAACGAAAGATTATTT.

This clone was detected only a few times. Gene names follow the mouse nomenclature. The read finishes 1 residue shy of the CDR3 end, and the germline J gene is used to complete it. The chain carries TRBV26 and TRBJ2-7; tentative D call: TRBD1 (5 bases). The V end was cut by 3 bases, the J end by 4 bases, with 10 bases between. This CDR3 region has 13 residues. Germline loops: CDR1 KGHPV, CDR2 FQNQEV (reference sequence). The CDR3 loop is CASSLGQIYEQYF. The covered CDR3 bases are TGTGCCAGCAGTCTTGGACAAATATATGAACAGTAC.